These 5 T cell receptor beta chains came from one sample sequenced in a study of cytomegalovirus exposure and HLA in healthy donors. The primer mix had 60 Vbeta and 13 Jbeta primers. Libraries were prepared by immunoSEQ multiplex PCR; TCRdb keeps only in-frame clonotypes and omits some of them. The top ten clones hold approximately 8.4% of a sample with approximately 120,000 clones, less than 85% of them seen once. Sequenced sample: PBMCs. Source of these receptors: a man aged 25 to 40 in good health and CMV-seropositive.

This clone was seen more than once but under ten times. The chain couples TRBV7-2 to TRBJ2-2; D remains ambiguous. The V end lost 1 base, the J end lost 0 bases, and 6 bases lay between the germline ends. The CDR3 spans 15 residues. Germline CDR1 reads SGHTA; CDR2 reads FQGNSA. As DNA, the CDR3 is TGTGCCAGCAGCTTAGGGAGTACGAACACCGGGGAGCTGTTTTTT. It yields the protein CASSLGSTNTGELFF.

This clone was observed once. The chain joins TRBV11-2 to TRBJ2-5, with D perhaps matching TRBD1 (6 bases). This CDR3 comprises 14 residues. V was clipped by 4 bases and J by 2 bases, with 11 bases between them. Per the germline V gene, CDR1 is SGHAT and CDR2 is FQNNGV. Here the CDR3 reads CASSSGDRQETQYF. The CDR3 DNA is TGTGCCAGCAGCTCCGGCGACAGGCAAGAGACCCAGTACTTC. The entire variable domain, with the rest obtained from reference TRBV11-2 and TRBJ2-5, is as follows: EAGVAQSPRYKIIEKRQSVAFWCNPISGHATLYWYQQILGQGPKLLIQFQNNGVVDDSQLPKDRFSAERLKGVDSTLKIQPAKLEDSAVYLCASSSGDRQETQYFGPGTRLLVL.

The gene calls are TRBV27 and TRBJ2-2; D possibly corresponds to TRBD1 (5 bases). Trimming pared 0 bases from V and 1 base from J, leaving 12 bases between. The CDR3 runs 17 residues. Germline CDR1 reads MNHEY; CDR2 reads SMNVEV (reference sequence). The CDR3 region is CASSLSGRPVNTGELFF. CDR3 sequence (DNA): TGTGCCAGCAGTTTATCGGGGCGGCCCGTGAACACCGGGGAGCTGTTTTTT.

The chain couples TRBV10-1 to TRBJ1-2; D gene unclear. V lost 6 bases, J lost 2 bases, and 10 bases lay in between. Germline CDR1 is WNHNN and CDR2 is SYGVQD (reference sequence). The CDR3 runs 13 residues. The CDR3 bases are TGCGCCAGCAGCCCCGCGTGGAACTATGGCTACACCTTC. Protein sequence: CASSPAWNYGYTF.

CDR3 bases: TGTGCCAGCAGCGACTCCCCCGCCACAGAACCAGCTTTCTTT. As protein: CASSDSPATEPAFF. The chain recombines TRBV9 with TRBJ1-1; D is ambiguous. The CDR3 is made up of 14 amino acids. V lost 3 bases and J lost 10, with 19 bases in between. CDR1 and CDR2 (germline): SGDLS, YYNGEE.